This T cell receptor beta chain was identified in a study of OX40 agonist ivuxolimab in advanced cancers. As to this clone: Its antigen is unknown.

V was clipped by 7 bases and J by 4 bases, with 19 bases between them. CDR1 and CDR2 (germline): LNHDA, SQIVND (reference sequence). The CDR3 has 16 residues. Here immunoSEQ multiplex PCR was the method, and the copy in TCRdb shows in-frame clones only, minus some. The data contain some 71,000 clones, over 80% of them singletons. Findings and limits, study-wide: Among some nonresponders, normalized T-cell clonal expansion was also low.

This specimen consisted of CD4+ or CD8+ T cells sorted from blood, obtained in a trial of the OX40 agonist ivuxolimab. The clonotype comes from an adult with an advanced solid tumor such as melanoma, head and neck, liver or kidney cancer. The chain recombines TRBV19 with TRBJ2-2, with D possibly matching TRBD1 (6 bases). CDR3 amino acids: CASTRSGGMGTGELFF. The CDR3 nucleotides are TGTGCCAGTACCAGAAGTGGGGGCATGGGCACCGGGGAGCTGTTTTTT.